The 4 T cell receptor beta chains below come from one sample, sequenced in a study of PD-1 blockade in classical Hodgkin lymphoma. Time point in this sample: cycle 4 day 1 (C4D1), after less than 7 weeks of nivolumab. All patients experienced relapse after autologous stem cell transplantation, and brentuximab vedotin exposure was variable. It was by magnetic negative selection that CD4+ T cells were purified from thawed PBMCs. The protocol was immunoSEQ multiplex PCR, while the TCRdb copy is restricted to in-frame clones and leaves out a portion. The data contain approximately 22,000 clones, less than 75% of them singletons. Sequenced material: CD4+ T cells from blood, taken before the fourth cycle of nivolumab. These receptors were taken from a human donor with classical Hodgkin lymphoma.

The V gene is TRBV6-6, the J gene TRBJ1-1; D not resolved. Germline V lookup: CDR1 MNHNY, CDR2 SVGAGI (reference sequence). This CDR3 region has 15 residues. Trimming took off 2 bases at V and 0 bases at J, with 10 bases between the two ends. CDR3 sequence: CASSYLGQMNTEAFF. The CDR3 DNA sequence: TGTGCCAGCAGTTACCTCGGCCAGATGAACACTGAAGCTTTCTTT.

V and J are TRBV9 and TRBJ2-2, with D unclear. The CDR3 consists of 16 residues. Germline values: CDR1 SGDLS, CDR2 YYNGEE. The ends were cut back, 4 bases at V and 1 base at J, with 14 bases in the middle. The CDR3 is CASSRGSVMNTGELFF. The DNA for the CDR3 is TGTGCCAGCAGCCGCGGTTCGGTTATGAACACCGGGGAGCTGTTTTTT.

The chain links TRBV5-4 to TRBJ2-1; weak D call: TRBD1 (5 bases). The CDR3 is made up of 13 amino acids. CDR1 SGHNT and CDR2 YYREEE come from the germline V gene (reference sequence). Trimming removed 2 bases at V and 8 bases at J, with 11 bases between. This CDR3 is CASSFPGQDEQFF. CDR3 nucleotide sequence: TGTGCCAGCAGCTTCCCAGGGCAAGATGAGCAGTTCTTC. The whole variable domain, filled in from reference TRBV5-4 and TRBJ2-1, reads ETGVTQSPTHLIKTRGQQVTLRCSSQSGHNTVSWYQQALGQGPQFIFQYYREEENGRGNFPPRFSGLQFPNYSSELNVNALELDDSALYLCASSFPGQDEQFFGPGTRLTVL.

This clone appeared a few times. The chain links TRBV18 to TRBJ1-1; TRBD1 is a possible D gene (6 bases). CDR3 length equals 14 residues. Germline values: CDR1 KGHSH, CDR2 LQKENI. The V end was cut by 10 bases, the J end by 7 bases, with 22 bases between. The CDR3 sequence: CATSLGARGGEAFF. CDR3 in DNA: TGTGCCACTTCCTTGGGGGCGCGCGGGGGTGAAGCTTTCTTT.